This T cell receptor (beta chain) was sequenced during a study of T cell responses to AZD1222 COVID-19 vaccine. The table came from immunoSEQ multiplex PCR; TCRdb's copy has only in-frame clones and leaves some out. The table lists about 100,000 clones, about four fifths of them singletons, with 15% to 20% in the top ten. V was cut by 1 base and J by 0 bases, with 3 bases left in between. CDR3 length equals 13 residues. Germline CDR1 and CDR2: SEHNR and FQNEAQ (reference sequence). The chain recombines TRBV7-9 with TRBJ1-1; D is undetermined. Specimen: peripheral blood, collected on day 0 of AZD1222 vaccination. The sequence derives from an adult in good health. The CDR3 region is CASSLELNTEAFF. DNA for the CDR3: TGTGCCAGCAGCTTAGAATTGAACACTGAAGCTTTCTTT.